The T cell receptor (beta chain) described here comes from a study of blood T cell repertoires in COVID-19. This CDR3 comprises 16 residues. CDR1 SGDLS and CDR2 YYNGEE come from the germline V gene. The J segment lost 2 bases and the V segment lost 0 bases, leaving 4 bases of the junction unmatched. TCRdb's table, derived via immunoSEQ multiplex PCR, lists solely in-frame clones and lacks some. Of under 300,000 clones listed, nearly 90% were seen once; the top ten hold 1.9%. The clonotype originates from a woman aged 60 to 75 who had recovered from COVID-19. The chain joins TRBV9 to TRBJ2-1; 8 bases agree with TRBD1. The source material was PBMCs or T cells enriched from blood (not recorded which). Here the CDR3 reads CASSVERQGPYNEQFF. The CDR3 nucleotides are TGTGCCAGCAGCGTAGAGCGACAGGGGCCCTACAATGAGCAGTTCTTC.